This T cell receptor (beta chain) is from a study of blood T cell repertoires in COVID-19. The repertoire was sequenced with immunoSEQ multiplex PCR; TCRdb's copy has only in-frame clones and lacks some. The sample includes some 200,000 clones, about 86% of them seen just once. V gave up 4 bases and J gave up 7 bases; unmatched junction bases: 10. The CDR3 is 16 amino acids. Looked up from germline, CDR1 is SEHNR and CDR2 is FQNEAQ (reference sequence). This rearrangement joins TRBV7-9 to TRBJ2-1; TRBD2 matches at 10 bases. The specimen sequenced was peripheral blood. The source is a man aged 18 to 29 with active or convalescent COVID-19. This chain's CDR3 is CASSSVAGGRVNEQFF. In DNA, the CDR3 is TGTGCCAGCAGCTCTGTAGCGGGGGGTAGGGTGAATGAGCAGTTCTTC.